A selection of T cell receptor beta chains follows, all from one sample in a study of T cell responses to AZD1222 COVID-19 vaccine. This table comes from immunoSEQ multiplex PCR, and its TCRdb copy is limited to in-frame clones, with some not included. The sample records some 150,000 clones, 80% to 90% being singletons. Sequencing was performed on peripheral blood, taken 28 days after the second AZD1222 dose. These TCRs come from an adult who received the AZD1222 COVID-19 vaccine. Each CDR3 is given with its conserved first and last residue. A D gene is named only where the DNA matches it firmly. Rows may omit the clone size; those that give it use once, few, many or a size class.

V gene	J gene	clone size	CDR3 length	D gene	CDR3 protein	CDR3 DNA
TRBV28	TRBJ2-1	-	15	TRBD1	CASSPPGQGRNEQFF	TGTGCCAGCAGTCCGCCGGGACAGGGACGGAATGAGCAGTTCTTC
TRBV29-1	TRBJ2-7	-	11	-	CSVEREYEQYF	TGCAGCGTCGAGAGGGAGTACGAGCAGTACTTC
TRBV7-2	TRBJ1-1	-	14	-	CASIEWLGAAEAFF	TGTGCCAGCATAGAATGGTTGGGGGCCGCTGAAGCTTTCTTT
TRBV14	TRBJ2-5	once	14	-	CASSSRLGQETQYF	TGTGCCAGCAGCTCAAGATTGGGGCAAGAGACCCAGTACTTC
TRBV28	TRBJ1-6	-	13	-	CASIDQRGSPLHF	TGTGCCAGCATTGACCAAAGGGGTTCACCCCTCCACTTT
TRBV28	TRBJ1-1	-	17	TRBD1	CASTRRGTGIMNTEAFF	TGTGCCAGTACCCGAAGAGGGACAGGGATTATGAACACTGAAGCTTTCTTT
TRBV6-5	TRBJ2-7	-	15	-	CASSYSGGGYYEQYF	TGTGCCAGCAGTTACTCGGGGGGCGGTTACTACGAGCAGTACTTC
TRBV18	TRBJ2-2	-	16	-	CASSPGVLKNTGELFF	TGTGCCAGCTCACCTGGAGTGCTTAAGAACACCGGGGAGCTGTTTTTT
TRBV28	TRBJ2-7	-	14	-	CASSPPQGSHEQYF	TGTGCCAGCAGTCCCCCGCAGGGTTCGCACGAGCAGTACTTC
TRBV4-1	TRBJ2-5	-	14	TRBD2	CASSQLGGQETQYF	TGCGCCAGCAGCCAATTGGGGGGGCAAGAGACCCAGTACTTC
TRBV7-3	TRBJ2-1	-	19	TRBD2	CASSGGGLAGVTSYNEQFF	TGTGCCAGCAGCGGGGGAGGGCTAGCGGGAGTTACCTCCTACAATGAGCAGTTCTTC
TRBV18	TRBJ1-1	-	13	TRBD1	CASSPQGATEAFF	TGTGCCAGCTCACCGCAGGGGGCCACTGAAGCTTTCTTT
TRBV6-1	TRBJ2-2	-	15	TRBD2	CASSEGSGSAGELFF	TGTGCCAGCAGTGAGGGTAGCGGGAGTGCCGGGGAGCTGTTTTTT
TRBV7-2	TRBJ2-3	few	16	TRBD1	CASSLTGTGNGDTQYF	TGTGCCAGCAGTCTGACCGGGACAGGGAATGGAGATACGCAGTATTTT
TRBV14	TRBJ2-3	-	15	-	CASSQQGPSTDTQYF	TGTGCCAGCAGCCAACAGGGCCCTAGCACAGATACGCAGTATTTT
TRBV11-2	TRBJ1-3	-	15	-	CASSSGISSGNTIYF	TGTGCCAGCAGCTCTGGGATTTCTTCTGGAAACACCATATATTTT
TRBV7-8	TRBJ2-7	-	14	TRBD1	CASSLKPDRAEQYF	TGTGCCAGCAGCTTAAAGCCAGACAGGGCCGAGCAGTACTTC
TRBV7-9	TRBJ1-2	-	15	TRBD1	CASSRERGRDYGYTF	TGTGCCAGCAGCCGAGAGAGGGGGCGCGACTATGGCTACACCTTC
TRBV3-1/TRBV3-2	TRBJ2-5	-	15	-	CASSHRGQVRETQYF	TGTGCCAGCAGCCACCGGGGTCAGGTACGGGAGACCCAGTACTTC
TRBV11-3	TRBJ1-2	-	12	-	CASSLRTDAVSF	TGTGCCAGCAGCTTGAGGACGGACGCCGTATCCTTC
TRBV7-2	TRBJ2-7	-	13	-	CASSRDPLGEQYF	TGTGCCAGCAGCCGGGACCCCTTAGGCGAGCAGTACTTC
TRBV6-2/TRBV6-3	TRBJ2-6	-	17	-	CASSLRALDSGANVLTF	TGTGCCAGCAGCCTCCGGGCCTTAGACTCTGGGGCCAACGTCCTGACTTTC
TRBV9	TRBJ2-5	-	15	-	CASSPGGSSGKTQYF	TGTGCCAGCAGCCCCGGGGGAAGCTCCGGGAAGACCCAGTACTTC
TRBV28	TRBJ1-5	-	14	-	CASSGVHDNQPQHF	TGTGCCAGCAGTGGGGTCCACGATAATCAGCCCCAGCATTTT
TRBV7-8	TRBJ1-1	-	14	-	CASSLDERNTEAFF	TGTGCCAGCAGCTTAGATGAGCGGAACACTGAAGCTTTCTTT
TRBV7-8	TRBJ2-5	-	14	TRBD2	CASSRAGRRETQYF	TGTGCCAGCAGCCGAGCGGGGCGACGGGAGACCCAGTACTTC
TRBV7-9	TRBJ2-7	once	12	-	CASSLSPYEQYF	TGTGCCAGCAGCTTGAGCCCTTACGAGCAGTACTTC
TRBV6-5	TRBJ1-5	-	13	TRBD1	CASKDRANQPQHF	TGTGCCAGCAAGGACAGGGCGAATCAGCCCCAGCATTTT
TRBV28	TRBJ2-1	-	15	-	CASSLWRGGHNEQFF	TGTGCCAGCAGTTTATGGAGGGGCGGCCACAATGAGCAGTTCTTC
TRBV3-1/TRBV3-2	TRBJ1-5	-	15	-	CASSQGGRYGQPQHF	TGTGCCAGCAGCCAAGGAGGCAGGTACGGTCAGCCCCAGCATTTT
TRBV19	TRBJ2-2	-	16	TRBD1	CASSMLSGQGSGELFF	TGTGCCAGTAGTATGCTATCGGGACAGGGGTCCGGGGAGCTGTTTTTT
TRBV2	TRBJ2-2	-	15	TRBD1	CASRSARGRTGELFF	TGTGCCAGCAGATCCGCCAGGGGGCGTACCGGGGAGCTGTTTTTT
TRBV10-3	TRBJ2-5	-	13	-	CAISVAGQETQYF	TGTGCCATCAGTGTAGCCGGCCAAGAGACCCAGTACTTC
TRBV28	TRBJ1-1	-	16	-	CASSFLRGRKNTEAFF	TGTGCCAGCAGTTTCCTCCGGGGCAGAAAGAACACTGAAGCTTTCTTT
TRBV29-1	TRBJ2-2	-	14	-	CSVDTQGRTGELFF	TGCAGCGTTGACACTCAGGGCCGCACCGGGGAGCTGTTTTTT
TRBV27	TRBJ1-1	-	15	TRBD1	CASSLNPTGVFEAFF	TGTGCCAGCAGCCTCAACCCGACAGGGGTCTTTGAAGCTTTCTTT
TRBV19	TRBJ1-1	once	18	TRBD1	CASSIPLGQGWGNTEAFF	TGTGCCAGTAGTATTCCTTTGGGACAGGGGTGGGGGAACACTGAAGCTTTCTTT
TRBV19	TRBJ2-6	-	18	TRBD1	CASSSGTGIDGGANVLTF	TGTGCCAGTAGTTCCGGGACAGGGATAGATGGTGGGGCCAACGTCCTGACTTTC
TRBV7-9	TRBJ1-4	-	15	-	CASSFRSATNEKLFF	TGTGCCAGCAGTTTCAGATCCGCAACTAATGAAAAACTGTTTTTT
TRBV14	TRBJ2-5	-	13	-	CASSHEQVLTQYF	TGTGCCAGCAGCCACGAACAGGTTCTGACCCAGTACTTC
TRBV5-8	TRBJ1-2	-	15	TRBD1	CASSPPTGSNYGYTF	TGTGCCAGCAGCCCACCGACAGGGTCTAACTATGGCTACACCTTC
TRBV14	TRBJ2-1	-	16	-	CASSPRTGRSYNEQFF	TGTGCCAGCAGCCCTAGGACTGGGCGCTCCTACAATGAGCAGTTCTTC
TRBV11-2	TRBJ2-3	-	15	-	CASIGGTGDIDTQYF	TGTGCCAGCATCGGGGGCACAGGGGATATAGATACGCAGTATTTT
TRBV7-2	TRBJ2-5	-	14	-	CASSPQRTQETQYF	TGTGCCAGCAGCCCGCAGAGAACGCAAGAGACCCAGTACTTC